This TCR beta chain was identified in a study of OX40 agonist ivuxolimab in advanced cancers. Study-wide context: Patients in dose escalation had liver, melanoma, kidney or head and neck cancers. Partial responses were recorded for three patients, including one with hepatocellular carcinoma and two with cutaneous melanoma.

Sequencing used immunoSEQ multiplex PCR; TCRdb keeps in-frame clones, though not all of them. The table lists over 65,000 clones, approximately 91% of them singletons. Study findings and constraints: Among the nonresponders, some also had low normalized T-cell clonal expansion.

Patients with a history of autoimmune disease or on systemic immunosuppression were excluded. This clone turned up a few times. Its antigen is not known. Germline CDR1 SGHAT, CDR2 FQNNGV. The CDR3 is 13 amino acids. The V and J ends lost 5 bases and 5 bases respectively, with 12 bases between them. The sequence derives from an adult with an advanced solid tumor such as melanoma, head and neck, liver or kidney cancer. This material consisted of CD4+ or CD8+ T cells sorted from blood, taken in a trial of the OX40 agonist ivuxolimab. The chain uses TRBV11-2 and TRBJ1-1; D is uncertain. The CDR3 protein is CASSLGGWTEAFF. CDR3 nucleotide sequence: TGTGCCAGCAGCCTGGGAGGGTGGACTGAAGCTTTCTTT.